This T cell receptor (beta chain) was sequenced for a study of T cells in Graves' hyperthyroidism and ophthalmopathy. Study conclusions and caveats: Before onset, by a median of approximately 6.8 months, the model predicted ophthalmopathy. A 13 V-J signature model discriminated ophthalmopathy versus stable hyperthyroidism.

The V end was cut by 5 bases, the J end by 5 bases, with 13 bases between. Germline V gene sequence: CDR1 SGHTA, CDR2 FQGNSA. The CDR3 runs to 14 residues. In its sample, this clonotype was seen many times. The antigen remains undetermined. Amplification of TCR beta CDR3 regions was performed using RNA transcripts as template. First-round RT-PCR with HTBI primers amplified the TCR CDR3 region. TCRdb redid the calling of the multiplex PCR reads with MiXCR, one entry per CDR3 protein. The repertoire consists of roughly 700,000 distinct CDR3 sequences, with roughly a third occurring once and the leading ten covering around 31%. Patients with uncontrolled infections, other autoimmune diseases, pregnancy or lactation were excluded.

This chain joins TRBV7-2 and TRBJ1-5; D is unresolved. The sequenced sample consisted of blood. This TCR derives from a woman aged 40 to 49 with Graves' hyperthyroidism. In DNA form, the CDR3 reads TGTGCCAGCAGCCTGACCGGTTTGGATCAGCCCCAGCATTTT. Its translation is CASSLTGLDQPQHF.